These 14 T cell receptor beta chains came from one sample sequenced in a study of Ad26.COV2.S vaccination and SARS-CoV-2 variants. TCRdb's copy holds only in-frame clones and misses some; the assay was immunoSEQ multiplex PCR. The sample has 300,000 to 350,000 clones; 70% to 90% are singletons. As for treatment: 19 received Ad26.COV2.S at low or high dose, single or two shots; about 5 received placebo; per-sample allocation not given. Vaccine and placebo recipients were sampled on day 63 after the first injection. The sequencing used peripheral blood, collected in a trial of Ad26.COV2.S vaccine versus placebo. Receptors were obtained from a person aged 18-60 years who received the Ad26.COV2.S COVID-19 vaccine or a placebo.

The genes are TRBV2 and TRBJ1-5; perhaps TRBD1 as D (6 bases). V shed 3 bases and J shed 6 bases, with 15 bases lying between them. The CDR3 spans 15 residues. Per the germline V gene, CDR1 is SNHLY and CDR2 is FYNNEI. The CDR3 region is CASSDWGGRSQPQHF. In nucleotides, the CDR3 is TGTGCCAGCAGTGATTGGGGGGGGCGCAGTCAGCCCCAGCATTTT. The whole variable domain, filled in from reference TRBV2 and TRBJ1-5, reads EPEVTQTPSHQVTQMGQEVILRCVPISNHLYFYWYRQILGQKVEFLVSFYNNEISEKSEIFDDQFSVERPDGSNFTLKIRSTKLEDSAMYFCASSDWGGRSQPQHFGDGTRLSIL.

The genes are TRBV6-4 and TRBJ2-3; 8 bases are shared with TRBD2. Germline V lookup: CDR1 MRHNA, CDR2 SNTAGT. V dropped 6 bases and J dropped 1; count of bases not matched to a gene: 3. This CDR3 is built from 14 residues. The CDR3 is CASSTTSGTDTQYF. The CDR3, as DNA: TGTGCCAGCAGCACGACTAGCGGCACAGATACGCAGTATTTT.

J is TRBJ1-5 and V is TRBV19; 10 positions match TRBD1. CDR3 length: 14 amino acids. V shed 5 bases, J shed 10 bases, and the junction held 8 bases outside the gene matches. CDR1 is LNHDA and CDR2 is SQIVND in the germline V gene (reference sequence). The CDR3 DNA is TGTGCCAGTAGTGCGGGACAGGGGTTTGTTCCCCAGCATTTT. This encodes CASSAGQGFVPQHF.

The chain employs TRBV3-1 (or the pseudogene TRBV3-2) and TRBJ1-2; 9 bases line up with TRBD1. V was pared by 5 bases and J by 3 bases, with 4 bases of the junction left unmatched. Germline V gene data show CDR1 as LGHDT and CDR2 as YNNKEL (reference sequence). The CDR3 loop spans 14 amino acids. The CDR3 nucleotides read TGTGCCAGCAGCGCGACAGGGGGGGACTATGGCTACACCTTC. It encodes CASSATGGDYGYTF.

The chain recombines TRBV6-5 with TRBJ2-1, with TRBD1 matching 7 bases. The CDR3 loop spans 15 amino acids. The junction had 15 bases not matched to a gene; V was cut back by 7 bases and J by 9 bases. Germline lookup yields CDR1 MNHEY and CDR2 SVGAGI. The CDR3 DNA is TGTGCCAGCAACCCGGTAAGACAGGGATGGGGTGAGCAGTTCTTC. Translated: CASNPVRQGWGEQFF.

The CDR3 loop reads CASRNDGSSYEQYF. CDR3 DNA: TGTGCCAGCAGGAATGACGGGAGCTCCTACGAGCAGTACTTC. The rearrangement uses TRBV2 and TRBJ2-7, with D perhaps matching TRBD2 (6 bases). Trimming took off 6 bases at V and 0 bases at J, with 12 bases between the two ends. The CDR3 length is 14 residues. CDR1 SNHLY and CDR2 FYNNEI come from the germline V gene.

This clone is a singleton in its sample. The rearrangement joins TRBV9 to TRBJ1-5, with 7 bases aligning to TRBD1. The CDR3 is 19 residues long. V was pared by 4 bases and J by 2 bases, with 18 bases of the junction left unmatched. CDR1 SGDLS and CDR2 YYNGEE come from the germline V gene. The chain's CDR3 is CASSPRRGGSSLGNQPQHF. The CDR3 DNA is TGTGCCAGCAGCCCCCGACGAGGGGGCTCAAGTTTGGGCAATCAGCCCCAGCATTTT.

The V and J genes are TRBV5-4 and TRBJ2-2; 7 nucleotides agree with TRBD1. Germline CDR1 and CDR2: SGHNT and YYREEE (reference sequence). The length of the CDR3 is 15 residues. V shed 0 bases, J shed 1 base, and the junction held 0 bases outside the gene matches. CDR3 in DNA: TGTGCCAGCAGCTTGGGACAGGGGAACACCGGGGAGCTGTTTTTT. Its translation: CASSLGQGNTGELFF.

CDR3 coding DNA: TGTGCCAGCAGCGCCAACGGGCGGGGCGGCACAGATACGCAGTATTTT. This translates into CASSANGRGGTDTQYF. The chain joins TRBV9 to TRBJ2-3; D perhaps matches TRBD2 (6 bases). V shed 3 bases and J shed 1 base, with 15 bases lying between them. The germline gives CDR1 SGDLS, CDR2 YYNGEE. There are 16 residues in the CDR3.

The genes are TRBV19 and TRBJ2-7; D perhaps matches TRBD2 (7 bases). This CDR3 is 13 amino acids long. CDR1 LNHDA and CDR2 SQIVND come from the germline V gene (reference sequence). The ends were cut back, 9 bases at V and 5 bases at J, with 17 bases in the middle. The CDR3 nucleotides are TGTGCCAGCCAGGGCGGGGGCTTAGACGAGCAGTACTTC. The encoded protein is CASQGGGLDEQYF. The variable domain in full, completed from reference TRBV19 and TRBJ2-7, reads DGGITQSPKYLFRKEGQNVTLSCEQNLNHDAMYWYRQDPGQGLRLIYYSQIVNDFQKGDIAEGYSVSREKKESFPLTVTSAQKNPTAFYLCASQGGGLDEQYFGPGTRLTVT.

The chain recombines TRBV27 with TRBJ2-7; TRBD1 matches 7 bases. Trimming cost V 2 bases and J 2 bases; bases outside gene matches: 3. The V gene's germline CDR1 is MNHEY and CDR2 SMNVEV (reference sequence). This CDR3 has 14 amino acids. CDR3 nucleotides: TGTGCCAGCAGTTTACGGGACAGAACCTACGAGCAGTACTTC. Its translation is CASSLRDRTYEQYF.

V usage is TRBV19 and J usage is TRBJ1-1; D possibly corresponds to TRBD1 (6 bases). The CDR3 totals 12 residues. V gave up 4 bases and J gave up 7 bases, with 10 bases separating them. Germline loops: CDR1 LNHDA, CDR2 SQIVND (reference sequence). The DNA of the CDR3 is TGTGCCAGTAGTACTGGGGGCCTTGAAGCTTTCTTT. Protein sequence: CASSTGGLEAFF.

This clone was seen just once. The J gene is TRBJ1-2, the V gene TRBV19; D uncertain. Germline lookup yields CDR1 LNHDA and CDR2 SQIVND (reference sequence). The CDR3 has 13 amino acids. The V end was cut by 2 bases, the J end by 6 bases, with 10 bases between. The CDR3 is CASSILGRNGYTF. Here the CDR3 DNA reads TGTGCCAGTAGTATACTCGGGAGAAATGGCTACACCTTC.

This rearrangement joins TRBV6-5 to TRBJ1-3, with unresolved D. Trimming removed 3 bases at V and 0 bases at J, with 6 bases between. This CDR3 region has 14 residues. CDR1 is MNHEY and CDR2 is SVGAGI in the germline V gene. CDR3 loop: CASSYYNSGNTIYF. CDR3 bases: TGTGCCAGCAGTTATTATAACTCTGGAAACACCATATATTTT.